The present entry profiles one T cell receptor beta chain with its context. Treatment denoted: roughly 18 received Ad26.COV2.S at low or high dose, single or two shots; roughly five received placebo; per-sample allocation not given. Samples analyzed were those drawn on day 63 after the first vaccine or placebo injection. In the vaccine, an Ad26 vector expressed the SARS-CoV-2 spike of the Wuhan strain. The data originate from a study of Ad26.COV2.S vaccination and SARS-CoV-2 variants. Some clones are missing from TCRdb's copy, which holds only in-frame ones; the method was immunoSEQ multiplex PCR. Among fewer than 500,000 clones listed, 90% were seen once. CDR1 and CDR2 (germline): LNHDA, SQIVND (reference sequence). Trimming took 3 bases from V and 8 from J, leaving 19 bases between them. The CDR3 sequence is 15 residues long.

This chain connects TRBV19 to TRBJ1-2; D unresolved. The TCR sequence derives from a person aged 18 to 65 who received the Ad26.COV2.S COVID-19 vaccine or a placebo. The sample here was peripheral blood, taken in a trial of Ad26.COV2.S vaccine versus placebo. The CDR3 spells CASSMRDISSGGYTF. CDR3 DNA: TGTGCCAGTAGTATGCGTGACATCTCCTCGGGGGGCTACACCTTC.